This T cell receptor (beta chain) is drawn from a study of early T cells in non-severe SARS-CoV-2 infection. As for the study in general: Sequenced bulk RNA came from whole blood that was unsorted, and chains were unpaired.

This CDR3 has 14 residues. After removal of 6 bases from V and 8 bases from J, the junction contained 9 bases not matched to a gene. Germline CDR1 MNHNY, CDR2 SVGAGI (reference sequence). Overall study findings and caveats: The study's VDJdb matching favored anti-spike CD8 responses and missed private and CD4 specificities.

Each single cDNA molecule received a unique molecular identifier. TCRdb called the 5' RACE reads again in MiXCR, with one record for every CDR3 protein. The sample shows roughly 49,000 distinct CDR3 sequences, about 4.2% of them seen only once. This clonotype was counted many times. Its antigen is unknown. The J gene is TRBJ1-4, the V gene TRBV6-6, with 7 bases fitting TRBD1. The sample comprised whole blood. This receptor was obtained from an adult who was a healthcare worker with PCR-confirmed SARS-CoV-2 infection or an uninfected control (not recorded which). The CDR3 bases are TGTGCCAGCAGGCCTTCCGGGACAGAAGAAAAACTGTTTTTT. It codes for CASRPSGTEEKLFF.